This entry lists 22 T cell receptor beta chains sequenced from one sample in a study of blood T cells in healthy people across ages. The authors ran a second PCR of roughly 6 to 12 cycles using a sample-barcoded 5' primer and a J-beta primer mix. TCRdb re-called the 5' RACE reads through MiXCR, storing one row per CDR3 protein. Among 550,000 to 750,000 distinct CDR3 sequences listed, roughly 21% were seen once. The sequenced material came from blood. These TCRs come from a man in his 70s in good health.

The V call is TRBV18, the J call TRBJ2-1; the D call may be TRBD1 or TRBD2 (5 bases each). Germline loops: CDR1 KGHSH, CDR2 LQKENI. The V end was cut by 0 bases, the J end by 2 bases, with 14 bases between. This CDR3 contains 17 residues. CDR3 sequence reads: CASSPPGVAGAYNEQFF. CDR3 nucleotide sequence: TGTGCCAGCTCACCACCAGGGGTGGCGGGCGCCTACAATGAGCAGTTCTTC.

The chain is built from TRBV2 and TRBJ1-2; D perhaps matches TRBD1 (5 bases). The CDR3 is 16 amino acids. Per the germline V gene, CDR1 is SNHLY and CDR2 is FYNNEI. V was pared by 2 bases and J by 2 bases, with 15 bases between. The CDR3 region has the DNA TGTGCCAGCAGTGAATCATCCGGATGGGGGAACTATGGCTACACCTTC. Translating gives CASSESSGWGNYGYTF.

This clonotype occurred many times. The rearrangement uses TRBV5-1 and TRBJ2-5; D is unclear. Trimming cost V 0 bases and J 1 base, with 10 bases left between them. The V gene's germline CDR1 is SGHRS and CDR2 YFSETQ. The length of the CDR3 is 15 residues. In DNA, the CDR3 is TGCGCCAGCAGCTTGGCGAGCAGCTTCCAAGAGACCCAGTACTTC. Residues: CASSLASSFQETQYF.

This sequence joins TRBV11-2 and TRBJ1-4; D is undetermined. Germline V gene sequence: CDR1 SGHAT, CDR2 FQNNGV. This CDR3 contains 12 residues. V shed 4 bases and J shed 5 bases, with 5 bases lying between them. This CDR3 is CASSSKNEKLFF. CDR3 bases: TGTGCCAGCAGCTCGAAAAATGAAAAACTGTTTTTT.

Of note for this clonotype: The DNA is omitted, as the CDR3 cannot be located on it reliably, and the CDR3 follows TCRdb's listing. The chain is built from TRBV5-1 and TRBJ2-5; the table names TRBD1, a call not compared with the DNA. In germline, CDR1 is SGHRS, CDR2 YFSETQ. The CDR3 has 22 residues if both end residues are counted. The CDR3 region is CASSPAGQPTYGYTFGSGTQYF.

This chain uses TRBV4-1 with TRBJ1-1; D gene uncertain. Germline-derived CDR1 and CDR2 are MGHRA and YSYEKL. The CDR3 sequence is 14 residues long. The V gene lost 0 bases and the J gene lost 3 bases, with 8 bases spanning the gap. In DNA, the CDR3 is TGCGCCAGCAGCCAAGATAGTCACGACACTGAAGCTTTCTTT. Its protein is CASSQDSHDTEAFF.

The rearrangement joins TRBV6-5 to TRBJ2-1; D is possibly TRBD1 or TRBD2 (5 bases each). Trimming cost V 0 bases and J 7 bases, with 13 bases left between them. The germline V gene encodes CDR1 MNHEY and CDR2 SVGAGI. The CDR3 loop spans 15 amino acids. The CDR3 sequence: CASSYSRREGNEQFF. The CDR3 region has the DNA TGTGCCAGCAGTTACTCCCGACGAGAGGGGAATGAGCAGTTCTTC.

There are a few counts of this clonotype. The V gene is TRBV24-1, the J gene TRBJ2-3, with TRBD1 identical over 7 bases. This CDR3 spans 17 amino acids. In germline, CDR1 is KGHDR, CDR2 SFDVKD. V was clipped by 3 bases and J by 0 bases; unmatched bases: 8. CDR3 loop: CATSDAQGEASTDTQYF. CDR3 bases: TGTGCCACCAGTGATGCCCAGGGGGAAGCTAGCACAGATACGCAGTATTTT.

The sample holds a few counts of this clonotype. DNA of the CDR3: TGTGCCAGCAGTTTGATGCCAGGGGGCGCAGAGACCCAGTACTTC. This encodes CASSLMPGGAETQYF. This chain links TRBV12-3 or TRBV12-4 with TRBJ2-5; 8 positions agree with TRBD1. This CDR3 is built from 15 residues. V gave up 3 bases and J gave up 4 bases; unmatched junction bases: 7.

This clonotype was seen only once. CDR3 sequence: CASSLAPGLAGYNEQFF. In DNA form, the CDR3 reads TGTGCCAGCAGCTTAGCCCCGGGACTAGCGGGATACAATGAGCAGTTCTTC. This rearrangement joins TRBV7-8 to TRBJ2-1, with 13 bases fitting TRBD2. CDR3 size: 17 residues. CDR1 and CDR2 from the germline V gene are SGHVS and FQNEAQ. J lost 4 bases, V lost 0 bases, and 3 bases had no gene match.

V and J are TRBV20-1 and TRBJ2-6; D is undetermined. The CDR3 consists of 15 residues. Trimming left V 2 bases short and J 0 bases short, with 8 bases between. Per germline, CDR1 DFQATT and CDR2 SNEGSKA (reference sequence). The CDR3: CSARIASSGANVLTF. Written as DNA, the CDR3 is TGCAGTGCTAGAATCGCTAGCTCTGGGGCCAACGTCCTGACTTTC.

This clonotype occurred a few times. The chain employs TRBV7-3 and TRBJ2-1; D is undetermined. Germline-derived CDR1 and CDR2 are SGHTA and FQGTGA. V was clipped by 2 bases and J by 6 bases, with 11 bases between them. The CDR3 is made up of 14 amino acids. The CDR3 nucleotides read TGTGCCAGCAGCTTACTAGGCAAAACCAATGAGCAGTTCTTC. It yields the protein CASSLLGKTNEQFF.

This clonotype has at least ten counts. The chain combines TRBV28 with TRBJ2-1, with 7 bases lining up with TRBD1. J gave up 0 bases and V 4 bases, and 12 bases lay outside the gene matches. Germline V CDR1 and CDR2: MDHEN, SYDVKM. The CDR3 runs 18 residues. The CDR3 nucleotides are TGTGCCAGCAGTTCACCCGTCGGGACAGAGCTCTCCTACAATGAGCAGTTCTTC. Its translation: CASSSPVGTELSYNEQFF.

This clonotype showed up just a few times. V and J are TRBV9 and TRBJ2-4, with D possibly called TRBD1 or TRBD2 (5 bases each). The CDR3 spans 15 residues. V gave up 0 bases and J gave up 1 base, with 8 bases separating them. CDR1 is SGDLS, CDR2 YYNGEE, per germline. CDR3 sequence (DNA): TGTGCCAGCAGCGTAGGAGGGGTCGCCAAAAACATTCAGTACTTC. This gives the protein CASSVGGVAKNIQYF.

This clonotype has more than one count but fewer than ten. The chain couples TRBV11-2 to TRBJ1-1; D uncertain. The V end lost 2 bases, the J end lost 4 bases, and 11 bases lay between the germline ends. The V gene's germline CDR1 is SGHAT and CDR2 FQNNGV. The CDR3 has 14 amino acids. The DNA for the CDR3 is TGTGCCAGCAGCTTAAGGACTTGGGGCACTGAAGCTTTCTTT. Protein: CASSLRTWGTEAFF.

CDR3 DNA: TGTGCCAGCAGCTTAGGTCCTCTCGAGGAGGGCTACACCTTC. Amino acid sequence: CASSLGPLEEGYTF. J is TRBJ1-2 and V is TRBV7-9; D is unresolved. Trimming took 1 base from V and 8 from J, leaving 14 bases between them. Germline V lookup: CDR1 SEHNR, CDR2 FQNEAQ (reference sequence). The CDR3 has 14 amino acids.

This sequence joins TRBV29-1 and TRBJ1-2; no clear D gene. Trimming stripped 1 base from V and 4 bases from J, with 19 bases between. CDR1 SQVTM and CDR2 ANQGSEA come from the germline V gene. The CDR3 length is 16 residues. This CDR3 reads CSVEGSGGQYSYGYTF. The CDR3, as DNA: TGCAGCGTTGAAGGGTCGGGAGGCCAATATAGCTATGGCTACACCTTC.

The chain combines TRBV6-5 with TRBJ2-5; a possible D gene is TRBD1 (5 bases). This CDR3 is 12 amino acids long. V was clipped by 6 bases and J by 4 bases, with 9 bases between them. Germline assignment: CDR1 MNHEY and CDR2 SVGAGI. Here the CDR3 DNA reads TGTGCCAGCAGGTCCCAGGGAGAGACCCAGTACTTC. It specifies CASRSQGETQYF.

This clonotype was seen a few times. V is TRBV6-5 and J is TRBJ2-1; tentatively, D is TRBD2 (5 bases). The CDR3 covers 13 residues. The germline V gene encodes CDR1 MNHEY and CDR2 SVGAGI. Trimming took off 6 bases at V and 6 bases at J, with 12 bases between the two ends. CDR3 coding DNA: TGTGCCAGCAGACCCTCTAGCCCCAATGAGCAGTTCTTC. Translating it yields CASRPSSPNEQFF.

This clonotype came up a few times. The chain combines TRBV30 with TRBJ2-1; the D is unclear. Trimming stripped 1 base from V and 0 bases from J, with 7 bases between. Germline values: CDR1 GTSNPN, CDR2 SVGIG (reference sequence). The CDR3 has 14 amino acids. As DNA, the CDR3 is TGTGCCTGGAGTGAAGGCCTCTCCTACAATGAGCAGTTCTTC. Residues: CAWSEGLSYNEQFF.

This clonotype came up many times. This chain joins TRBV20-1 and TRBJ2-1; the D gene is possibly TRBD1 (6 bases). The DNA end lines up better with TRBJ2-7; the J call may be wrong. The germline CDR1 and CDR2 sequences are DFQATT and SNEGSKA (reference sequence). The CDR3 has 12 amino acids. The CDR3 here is CSAPMRTDTQYF. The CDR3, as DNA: TGCAGTGCCCCCATGCGGACAGACACACAGTACTTC.

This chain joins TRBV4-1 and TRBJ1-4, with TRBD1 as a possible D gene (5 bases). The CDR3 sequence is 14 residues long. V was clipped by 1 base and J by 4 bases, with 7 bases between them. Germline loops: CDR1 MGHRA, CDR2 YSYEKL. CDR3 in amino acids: CASSQGGVNEKLFF. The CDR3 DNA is TGCGCCAGCAGCCAAGGGGGGGTTAATGAAAAACTGTTTTTT.